These T cell receptor beta chains were read from a single sample in a study of CD8 T cell repertoires and HIV-1 epitope variants. The repertoire was sequenced with immunoSEQ multiplex PCR; TCRdb's copy has only in-frame clones and lacks some. The repertoire holds tens of thousands of clones, almost 75% seen once, with about 26% in the top ten. Source material: uncultured baseline CD8+ T cells from peripheral blood mononuclear cells (PBMCs). The receptors were gathered from a male donor with HIV. The CDR3 runs from the conserved cysteine through the conserved F or W. D genes are given only for firm matches. Rows may omit the clone size; those that give it use once, few, many or a size class.

J	V	size	D	DNA	CDR3
TRBJ2-7	TRBV5-4	NA	NA	TGTGCCAGCAGCCACCCTTTTGCCGAGCAGTACTTC	CASSHPFAEQYF
TRBJ1-3	TRBV13	NA	NA	TGTGCCAGCAGCCTTACGGACACCTCTGGAAACACCATATATTTT	CASSLTDTSGNTIYF
TRBJ1-4	TRBV19	NA	TRBD1	TGTGCCAGTAGTATGGCACAGGGGTACGAAAAACTGTTTTTT	CASSMAQGYEKLFF
TRBJ1-1	TRBV4-3	few	NA	TGCGCCAGCAGCCAAGGGTCGGGTGGATTTTACACTGAAGCTTTCTTT	CASSQGSGGFYTEAFF
TRBJ1-5	TRBV15	NA	NA	TGTGCCACCAGCACGGCGCGGAGCAATCAGCCCCAGCATTTT	CATSTARSNQPQHF
TRBJ1-5	TRBV19	NA	NA	TGTGCCAGTAGTGCCCCAGGGGGCAATCAGCCCCAGCATTTT	CASSAPGGNQPQHF
TRBJ1-1	TRBV27	few	NA	TGTGCCAGCAGTTTATCCCCAGGTATGAACACTGAAGCTTTCTTT	CASSLSPGMNTEAFF
TRBJ2-5	TRBV5-1	NA	TRBD1	TGCGCCAGCAGCTTAACCCCCGGGACAGGGTACCAAGAGACCCAGTACTTC	CASSLTPGTGYQETQYF
TRBJ2-1	TRBV7-8	NA	TRBD1	TGTGCCAGCAGCCGAGACAGGGGGCAGTACAATGAGCAGTTCTTC	CASSRDRGQYNEQFF
TRBJ2-3	TRBV27	NA	NA	TGTGCCAGCAGTTTGGGCATTACCTCTGGTACGCAGTATTTT	CASSLGITSGTQYF
TRBJ2-3	TRBV30	NA	TRBD2	TGTGCCTGGAGTGGGGAGGGAGGGATTGGAGATACGCAGTATTTT	CAWSGEGGIGDTQYF
TRBJ2-5	TRBV9	NA	NA	TGTGCCAGCAGCGTAGGGGCCCAGGGAGGAGAGACCCAGTACTTC	CASSVGAQGGETQYF
TRBJ2-5	TRBV5-6	NA	NA	TGTGCCAGCAGCCCACGCACAGGGTCCGTTCAAGAGACCCAGTACTTC	CASSPRTGSVQETQYF
TRBJ1-5	TRBV9	once	NA	TGTGCCAGCAGCTCCGTGGAGGGATTGGGTCAGCCCCAGCATTTT	CASSSVEGLGQPQHF
TRBJ2-1	TRBV27	NA	TRBD1	TGTGCCAGCAGCCCCTCGACAGGGGGCAATGAGCAGTTCTTC	CASSPSTGGNEQFF
TRBJ2-7	TRBV19	NA	NA	TGTGCCAGTAGTATGCGTCAGGTAGTCGACGAGCAGTACTTC	CASSMRQVVDEQYF
TRBJ2-1	TRBV2	NA	NA	TGTGCCAGCAGTAAACTTGGGCCCCTCTACAATGAGCAGTTCTTC	CASSKLGPLYNEQFF
TRBJ2-1	TRBV28	NA	NA	TGTGCCAGCAGTTACACAGCTGGGTCGGCCGTCAATGAGCAGTTCTTC	CASSYTAGSAVNEQFF
TRBJ2-7	TRBV7-3	few	NA	TGTGCCAGCAGCTCCTACAGGGTACACGAGCAGTACTTC	CASSSYRVHEQYF
TRBJ1-5	TRBV11-2	NA	NA	TGTGCCAGCAGTCAAGAACTACAGACCAATCAGTCCCAGCATTTT	CASSQELQTNQSQHF